One T cell receptor beta chain is described in this entry. TCRdb redid the calling of the 5' RACE reads with MiXCR, one entry per CDR3 protein. The table lists around 58,000 distinct CDR3 sequences, around 8.3% of them singletons, with 8% to 11% in the top ten. CDR1 is SQVTM, CDR2 ANQGSEA, per germline. The CDR3 has 14 amino acids. Trimming took 4 bases from V and 7 from J, leaving 16 bases between them. The data were taken from a study of early T cells in non-severe SARS-CoV-2 infection. The rearrangement joins TRBV29-1 to TRBJ1-4; weak D call: TRBD1 (5 bases). The material sequenced was whole blood, taken at baseline. This clonotype was sampled from an adult who was a healthcare worker with PCR-confirmed SARS-CoV-2 infection or an uninfected control (not recorded which). CDR3 nucleotides: TGCAGCGTTGCAGGAGGGGCCGCGGGTGAAAAACTGTTTTTT. Translation: CSVAGGAAGEKLFF.